Listed below are T cell receptor beta chains from one sample, sequenced in a study of blood T cell repertoires in COVID-19. Sequencing used immunoSEQ multiplex PCR; TCRdb keeps in-frame clones, though not all of them. The sample lists about 130,000 clones, around 88% occurring once. The sample taken for sequencing was peripheral blood. Receptors were obtained from a woman aged 45 to 65 who had recovered from COVID-19. Both conserved end residues are part of each CDR3. Fields, in order: J gene, V gene, CDR3 protein.

TRBJ2-1	TRBV9	CASSVGLAGNNEQFF
TRBJ2-5	TRBV3-1/TRBV3-2	CASSQQRGTQYF
TRBJ2-7	TRBV11-2	CASSSGGSYEQYF
TRBJ2-5	TRBV7-8	CASSLVGAAKTQYF
TRBJ2-2	TRBV7-3	CASSLGQGRNTGELFF
TRBJ2-3	TRBV25-1	CASSLGLAGSSTDTQYF
TRBJ2-3	TRBV2	CARGTSGADTQYF
TRBJ2-1	TRBV6-5	CASSSQTGGSNEQFF
TRBJ2-2	TRBV15	CATSGSDSTGELFF
TRBJ1-3	TRBV2	CASSESMTSSGNTIYF
TRBJ2-2	TRBV27	CASSRLRGSTGELFF
TRBJ2-2	TRBV29-1	CSVFGAANTGELFF
TRBJ2-3	TRBV12-2	CASRLALGGTDTQYF
TRBJ2-6	TRBV7-2	CASSPTSSSSGANVLTF
TRBJ1-1	TRBV7-2	CASSLSGRGRSPEAFF
TRBJ1-2	TRBV29-1	CSVHPGGGGYTF
TRBJ2-7	TRBV7-3	CASSPPGYYEQYF
TRBJ2-3	TRBV20-1	CSARQTDTQYF
TRBJ2-7	TRBV5-1	CASSLAGEDEQYF
TRBJ2-7	TRBV7-3	CASSLTPGSSYEQYF
TRBJ2-3	TRBV29-1	CSHGERNTDTQYF
TRBJ2-3	TRBV4-1	CASSLTGKRTDTQYF
TRBJ1-2	TRBV4-1	CASRAIRDRGRFSYGYTF
TRBJ2-5	TRBV4-1	CASRTSGGAETQYF
TRBJ2-7	TRBV5-6	CASSLVGLAGGGHEQYF
TRBJ2-3	TRBV24-1	CATGSVGTDTQYF
TRBJ2-1	TRBV2	CASSIAGASYNEQFF
TRBJ2-3	TRBV5-4	CASSLYPGQNTDTQYF
TRBJ1-1	TRBV11-3	CASSLEQADPEAFF
TRBJ1-4	TRBV30	CAWSSNRGFATNEKLFF